These 16 T cell receptor beta chains came from one sample sequenced in a study of OX40 agonist ivuxolimab in advanced cancers. Sequenced by immunoSEQ multiplex PCR; TCRdb stores in-frame clones only, minus some. The table has roughly 61,000 clones, 65% to 90% seen once. The starting material was CD4+ or CD8+ T cells sorted from blood, obtained in a trial of the OX40 agonist ivuxolimab. These receptors all stem from an adult with an advanced solid tumor such as melanoma, head and neck, liver or kidney cancer.

V and J are TRBV6-5 and TRBJ2-3; possibly TRBD2 for D (5 bases). This CDR3 region has 16 residues. V shed 3 bases and J shed 1 base, with 14 bases lying between them. Germline V gene lookup returns CDR1 MNHEY and CDR2 SVGAGI. The CDR3 loop is CASSYRIFGGTDTQYF. DNA for the CDR3: TGTGCCAGCAGTTATCGCATATTCGGGGGCACAGATACGCAGTATTTT.

This clone was detected only once. The chain employs TRBV6-1 and TRBJ2-3; no clear D gene. The germline gives CDR1 MNHNS, CDR2 SASEGT. The V end lost 3 bases, the J end lost 3 bases, and 4 bases lay between the germline ends. This CDR3 comprises 12 residues. Here the CDR3 reads CASSDGTDTQYF. CDR3 in DNA: TGTGCCAGCAGTGATGGGACAGATACGCAGTATTTT.

This clone was counted a few times. The gene calls are TRBV5-1 and TRBJ1-3, with D unclear. Germline V CDR1 and CDR2: SGHRS, YFSETQ. The CDR3 contains 15 residues. With 0 bases removed from V and 0 bases from J, the gap between germline ends came to 7 bases. The CDR3 sequence is CASSLESFSGNTIYF. As DNA, the CDR3 is TGCGCCAGCAGCTTGGAAAGCTTCTCTGGAAACACCATATATTTT.

The chain is built from TRBV29-1 and TRBJ1-2; TRBD1 matches at 7 bases. CDR1 and CDR2 from the germline V gene are SQVTM and ANQGSEA. V trimming: 7 bases; J trimming: 3 bases; junction bases outside the gene matches: 5. This CDR3 region has 12 residues. The CDR3 protein is CSGSGTDYGYTF. DNA for the CDR3: TGCAGCGGGTCCGGGACAGACTATGGCTACACCTTC.

CDR3 DNA: TGCGCCAGCAGCTTGGGGGACACCGATTCACCCCTCCACTTT. Amino acids: CASSLGDTDSPLHF. The chain carries TRBV5-1 and TRBJ1-6; a possible D gene is TRBD1 (6 bases). The CDR3 loop spans 14 amino acids. Germline CDR1 reads SGHRS; CDR2 reads YFSETQ. Trimming removed 0 bases from V and 8 bases from J, with 9 bases in between.

The chain employs TRBV27 and TRBJ2-2, with TRBD1 matching over 7 bases. There are 15 residues in the CDR3. Looked up from germline, CDR1 is MNHEY and CDR2 is SMNVEV (reference sequence). V lost 5 bases and J lost 1; bases outside the gene matches: 4. In DNA form, the CDR3 reads TGTGCCAGCAGTCCACGGACAGGGAACACCGGGGAGCTGTTTTTT. As protein: CASSPRTGNTGELFF.

This clone was detected a few times. The rearrangement links TRBV30 to TRBJ1-1, with D hard to call. V was cut by 2 bases and J by 7 bases, with 11 bases left in between. This CDR3 has 12 amino acids. CDR1 GTSNPN and CDR2 SVGIG come from the germline V gene (reference sequence). The CDR3 DNA reads TGTGCCTGGAGTCGAGTCGGGATTGAAGCTTTCTTT. The encoded protein is CAWSRVGIEAFF. The complete variable domain, with remaining parts taken from reference TRBV30 and TRBJ1-1, reads SQTIHQWPATLVQPVGSPLSLECTVEGTSNPNLYWYRQAAGRGLQLLFYSVGIGQISSEVPQNLSASRPQDRQFILSSKKLLLSDSGFYLCAWSRVGIEAFFGQGTRLTVV.

The chain joins TRBV9 to TRBJ2-7, with no clear D. The CDR3 contains 13 residues. Trimming stripped 4 bases from V and 4 bases from J, with 12 bases between. Germline CDR1 reads SGDLS; CDR2 reads YYNGEE. In DNA, the CDR3 is TGTGCCAGCAGCCCCGGGTCTGGTTACGAGCAGTACTTC. Translated, it gives CASSPGSGYEQYF.

A remark on this clone: Other DNA sequences in the sample encode the same CDR3. This chain uses TRBV10-2 with TRBJ2-7; 9 nucleotides align to TRBD1. CDR3 length equals 12 residues. Per germline, CDR1 WSHSY and CDR2 SAAADI. Losses at the gene ends were 5 bases for V and 7 bases for J; bases not matched to a gene: 3. CDR3 sequence reads: CASSSDRGEQYF. DNA of the CDR3: TGCGCCAGCAGTTCGGACAGGGGTGAGCAGTACTTC.

The V and J genes are TRBV5-4 and TRBJ2-5; 15 bases line up with TRBD2. The CDR3 totals 17 residues. CDR1 and CDR2 (germline): SGHNT, YYREEE (reference sequence). Trimming at V came to 4 bases and at J to 1 base, leaving 5 bases not matched to a gene. The CDR3 is CASSEGLAGGGQETQYF. Written as DNA, the CDR3 is TGTGCCAGCAGCGAGGGACTAGCGGGGGGTGGCCAAGAGACCCAGTACTTC.

A few counts support this clone. In DNA, the CDR3 is TGTGCCTGGAGAGCAGCGGGGGGGTGGGAGCAGTACTTC. This codes for CAWRAAGGWEQYF. The chain uses TRBV30 and TRBJ2-7; 10 bases are shared with TRBD2. Germline lookup yields CDR1 GTSNPN and CDR2 SVGIG (reference sequence). The CDR3 covers 13 residues. V gave up 3 bases and J gave up 7 bases; unmatched junction bases: 6.

This clone was counted only a few times. The V call is TRBV7-2, the J call TRBJ1-2; maybe TRBD1 (5 bases). CDR1 is SGHTA, CDR2 FQGNSA, per germline. V lost 5 bases and J 3 bases, leaving 10 bases between the germline ends. This CDR3 is 13 amino acids long. CDR3 protein: CASSRDRDYGYTF. In DNA, the CDR3 is TGTGCCAGCAGCCGTGACAGAGACTATGGCTACACCTTC.

The gene calls are TRBV29-1 and TRBJ1-1, with D perhaps TRBD1 (6 bases). Germline CDR1 reads SQVTM; CDR2 reads ANQGSEA. Trimming took off 4 bases at V and 0 bases at J, with 12 bases between the two ends. CDR3 length: 14 amino acids. The CDR3 spells CSVAGTLMNTEAFF. The CDR3 coding sequence is TGCAGCGTTGCGGGGACACTAATGAACACTGAAGCTTTCTTT. The variable domain in full, completed from reference TRBV29-1 and TRBJ1-1, reads SAVISQKPSRDICQRGTSLTIQCQVDSQVTMMFWYRQQPGQSLTLIATANQGSEATYESGFVIDKFPISRPNLTFSTLTVSNMSPEDSSIYLCSVAGTLMNTEAFFGQGTRLTVV.

The rearrangement joins TRBV7-6 to TRBJ1-1; the match to TRBD1 covers 7 bases. Germline-derived CDR1 and CDR2 are SGHVS and FNYEAQ. The CDR3 has 13 amino acids. With 5 bases clipped from V and 3 bases from J, the junction kept 3 bases outside the gene matches. In DNA, the CDR3 is TGTGCCAGCAGCACCGACAGGGACACTGAAGCTTTCTTT. Amino acids: CASSTDRDTEAFF. Full variable domain (remainder filled in from reference TRBV7-6 and TRBJ1-1): GAGVSQSPRYKVTKRGQDVALRCDPISGHVSLYWYRQALGQGPEFLTYFNYEAQQDKSGLPNDRFSAERPEGSISTLTIQRTEQRDSAMYRCASSTDRDTEAFFGQGTRLTVV.

V and J are TRBV7-2 and TRBJ2-5; 10 bases agree with TRBD1. CDR1 and CDR2 (germline): SGHTA, FQGNSA. This CDR3 is built from 16 residues. Trimming took 5 bases from V and 5 from J; bases not matched to a gene: 11. The CDR3 sequence is CASSPLTDRGMETQYF. DNA of the CDR3: TGTGCCAGCAGCCCGCTGACGGACAGGGGGATGGAGACCCAGTACTTC.

V is TRBV27 and J is TRBJ2-2; the D is unclear. Trimming cost V 9 bases and J 0 bases, with 8 bases left between them. Germline V CDR1 and CDR2: MNHEY, SMNVEV (reference sequence). This CDR3 contains 13 residues. DNA for the CDR3: TGTGCCAGGGGGTTCGCGAACACCGGGGAGCTGTTTTTT. Amino acid sequence: CARGFANTGELFF.